The 21 T cell receptor beta chains listed next were all sequenced from one sample in a study of cytomegalovirus exposure and HLA in healthy donors. It was with 60 Vbeta and 13 Jbeta primers that the PCR ran. The method was immunoSEQ multiplex PCR; TCRdb's version includes in-frame clones alone and lacks a portion of them. The sample holds 75,000 to 95,000 clones, more than 55% seen once. The sequencing sample was made of PBMCs. These receptors were taken from a woman aged 50 to 65 in good health and CMV-seropositive.

This chain links TRBV6-1 with TRBJ2-2, with 8 bases fitting TRBD1. Germline V gene sequence: CDR1 MNHNS, CDR2 SASEGT. V gave up 1 base and J gave up 1 base; unmatched junction bases: 17. CDR3 length equals 21 residues. As DNA, the CDR3 is TGTGCCAGCAGTGAAGTACGGTCCTACGGGCAGGGGGCGAGGAACACCGGGGAGCTGTTTTTT. Protein product: CASSEVRSYGQGARNTGELFF.

The count of this clone is one. The rearrangement joins TRBV2 to TRBJ2-5; 12 bases agree with TRBD2. The V segment lost 5 bases and the J segment 2 bases; nucleotides outside the gene matches: 3. CDR1 and CDR2 from the germline V gene are SNHLY and FYNNEI. The CDR3 covers 15 residues. The CDR3 sequence: CASSPTSGGQETQYF. The CDR3 DNA follows: TGTGCCAGCAGTCCGACTAGCGGGGGACAAGAGACCCAGTACTTC.

This chain links TRBV7-9 with TRBJ1-1; TRBD1 matches at 7 bases. The germline gives CDR1 SEHNR, CDR2 FQNEAQ (reference sequence). With V trimmed by 4 bases and J by 6 bases, 5 bases remained unmatched. The CDR3 runs to 13 residues. DNA for the CDR3: TGTGCCAGCAGCTGGCAGGGGGTAGCTGAAGCTTTCTTT. This translates into CASSWQGVAEAFF.

This clone has a handful of counts. Other DNA sequences in the same sample also yield this CDR3. This chain connects TRBV27 to TRBJ2-1; 8 positions agree with TRBD1. J gave up 2 bases and V 6 bases, and 6 bases lay outside the gene matches. CDR3 length equals 15 residues. Germline loops: CDR1 MNHEY, CDR2 SMNVEV (reference sequence). The DNA for the CDR3 is TGTGCCAGCAGCTCCGGGACAGGAGCCTACAATGAGCAGTTCTTC. It encodes CASSSGTGAYNEQFF.

This CDR3 is CATGRGYEQYF. The CDR3 coding sequence is TGTGCTACAGGAAGGGGCTACGAGCAGTACTTC. The chain employs TRBV5-4 and TRBJ2-7, with a weak D call TRBD1 (5 bases). CDR3 length equals 11 residues. The germline V gene has CDR1 SGHNT and CDR2 YYREEE (reference sequence).

In its sample, this clone was seen a few times. The V call is TRBV29-1, the J call TRBJ1-4; 7 nucleotides match TRBD1. This CDR3 region has 12 residues. J lost 3 bases, V lost 7 bases, and 2 bases had no gene match. Germline values: CDR1 SQVTM, CDR2 ANQGSEA. The CDR3 DNA is TGCAGCGCAACAGGGGCTAATGAAAAACTGTTTTTT. It translates to CSATGANEKLFF.

V is TRBV6-1 and J is TRBJ1-1; D possibly corresponds to TRBD1 (6 bases). The CDR3 loop spans 14 amino acids. Germline V gives CDR1 MNHNS, CDR2 SASEGT. V lost 6 bases, J lost 1 base, and 12 bases lay in between. In DNA form, the CDR3 reads TGTGCCAGCAGCACCGGACAGCCGAACACTGAAGCTTTCTTT. Translating gives CASSTGQPNTEAFF.

V is TRBV4-2 and J is TRBJ1-1; D might be TRBD1 (5 bases). Germline-derived CDR1 and CDR2 are LGHNA and YNFKEQ. V was shortened by 5 bases and J by 3 bases, with 13 bases between the two germline ends. The CDR3 runs 14 residues. CDR3 loop: CASSSRTGDTEAFF. The CDR3 DNA is TGTGCCAGCAGCAGCCGAACGGGGGACACTGAAGCTTTCTTT.

V is TRBV5-4 and J is TRBJ2-5; 7 bases line up with TRBD1. CDR3 length: 16 residues. With V trimmed by 0 bases and J by 4 bases, 9 bases remained unmatched. Germline assignment: CDR1 SGHNT and CDR2 YYREEE (reference sequence). The DNA for the CDR3 is TGTGCCAGCAGCTTGGGGACAGGACGATGGGGAGAGACCCAGTACTTC. This codes for CASSLGTGRWGETQYF. Full variable domain (outside the CDR3, taken from reference TRBV5-4 and TRBJ2-5): ETGVTQSPTHLIKTRGQQVTLRCSSQSGHNTVSWYQQALGQGPQFIFQYYREEENGRGNFPPRFSGLQFPNYSSELNVNALELDDSALYLCASSLGTGRWGETQYFGPGTRLLVL.

Regarding this clone: An end of the junction does not agree with germline; a read error may underlie this. V and J are TRBV11-1 and TRBJ2-2; TRBD2 aligns across 8 bases. The CDR3 is made up of 15 amino acids. Germline CDR1 is SGHAT and CDR2 is FQDESV (reference sequence). The CDR3 loop reads CASSVAAGVTGELFF. DNA of the CDR3: TGTGCCAGCAGCGTAGCAGCGGGGGTCACCGGGGAGCTGTTTTTT.

This clone has just a few counts. The V and J genes are TRBV11-2 and TRBJ1-5; 7 bases are a match to TRBD1. The CDR3 has 16 amino acids. Germline CDR1 is SGHAT and CDR2 is FQNNGV. Losses at the gene ends were 5 bases for V and 1 base for J; bases not matched to a gene: 8. CDR3 coding DNA: TGTGCCAGCAGCCAACAAGAGACAGGGAGCAATCAGCCCCAGCATTTT. Amino acids: CASSQQETGSNQPQHF.

J is TRBJ2-5 and V is TRBV6-1; 7 bases fit TRBD2. The CDR3 extends over 13 amino acids. CDR1 and CDR2 (germline): MNHNS, SASEGT. V lost 4 bases, J lost 5 bases, and 4 bases stayed unmatched. CDR3: CASSVQGGETQYF. The DNA of the CDR3 is TGTGCCAGCAGTGTGCAGGGAGGGGAGACCCAGTACTTC.

The J gene is TRBJ1-2, the V gene TRBV9; D is possibly TRBD1 (5 bases). The CDR3 contains 12 residues. Germline assignment: CDR1 SGDLS and CDR2 YYNGEE. V was trimmed by 3 bases and J by 7 bases, leaving 10 bases between them. CDR3 in DNA: TGTGCCAGCAGCGAGACAGTTCGTGGCTACACCTTC. This sequence encodes CASSETVRGYTF.

The rearrangement uses TRBV5-5 and TRBJ1-2; D is perhaps TRBD1 (5 bases). Germline CDR1 is SGHKS and CDR2 is YYEKEE (reference sequence). The CDR3 extends over 12 amino acids. The ends were cut back, 4 bases at V and 6 bases at J, with 10 bases in the middle. In DNA form, the CDR3 reads TGTGCCAGCAGCCTGATAGGGGATGGCTACACCTTC. As protein: CASSLIGDGYTF.

This clone was detected only a few times. The chain links TRBV5-6 to TRBJ2-7, with D possibly TRBD1 on 6 matching bases. This CDR3 spans 15 amino acids. V was clipped by 1 base and J by 2 bases, with 13 bases between them. CDR1 is SGHDT, CDR2 YYEEEE, per germline. The CDR3 DNA follows: TGTGCCAGCAGCTTGTCGGACAGCCTGCCCTACGAGCAGTACTTC. Translating gives CASSLSDSLPYEQYF.

In this sample, this clone turned up once. The CDR3 sequence is CASRWETSYNSPLHF. The CDR3 DNA sequence: TGCGCCAGCCGCTGGGAGACGTCCTATAATTCACCCCTCCACTTT. The chain recombines TRBV5-1 with TRBJ1-6; unclear D gene. Germline loops: CDR1 SGHRS, CDR2 YFSETQ. There are 15 residues in the CDR3. V gave up 7 bases and J gave up 1 base, with 12 bases separating them.

The chain employs TRBV28 and TRBJ2-7; possibly TRBD1 for D (5 bases). CDR3 length: 11 residues. The V gene's germline CDR1 is MDHEN and CDR2 SYDVKM. V dropped 6 bases and J dropped 2 bases, with 5 bases sitting between them. The CDR3 sequence: CASRGPYEQYF. CDR3 bases: TGTGCCAGCAGGGGGCCCTACGAGCAGTACTTC.

The chain joins TRBV5-6 to TRBJ2-1; D might be TRBD2 (6 bases). V shed 0 bases and J shed 4 bases, with 14 bases lying between them. The CDR3 has 16 amino acids. Germline V gene lookup returns CDR1 SGHDT and CDR2 YYEEEE. Here the CDR3 reads CASSLDWGGEYNEQFF. CDR3 DNA: TGTGCCAGCAGCTTGGATTGGGGCGGGGAATACAATGAGCAGTTCTTC.

The chain combines TRBV15 with TRBJ1-4; D unresolved. CDR3 length: 16 residues. V lost 2 bases and J lost 7, with 17 bases in between. The V gene's germline CDR1 is LNHNV and CDR2 YYDKDF (reference sequence). The CDR3 sequence: CATSRPSARAGEKLFF. CDR3 bases: TGTGCCACCAGCAGACCTTCGGCGAGGGCGGGTGAAAAACTGTTTTTT.

The chain has TRBV7-9 and TRBJ2-7; 8 bases align to TRBD2. This CDR3 comprises 15 residues. Per the germline V gene, CDR1 is SEHNR and CDR2 is FQNEAQ (reference sequence). J gave up 3 bases and V 4 bases, and 8 bases lay outside the gene matches. The CDR3 nucleotides are TGTGCCAGCAGCTCCTCCGGGGGGGAGTACTACGAGCAGTACTTC. This encodes CASSSSGGEYYEQYF.

J is TRBJ1-6 and V is TRBV5-1; TRBD1 agrees at 8 bases. J was trimmed by 9 bases and V by 4 bases; bases with no gene match: 9. Germline V lookup: CDR1 SGHRS, CDR2 YFSETQ. CDR3 length: 15 residues. Here the CDR3 reads CASSDDRGVSSPLHF. CDR3 coding DNA: TGCGCCAGCAGCGACGACAGGGGTGTCAGTTCACCCCTCCACTTT.